This entry describes one T cell receptor (beta chain). This sample was taken from a study of blood T cell repertoires in COVID-19. As originally analysed: Counts of nucleated cells, estimated from reference gene primer amplification, were obtained. Method: immunoSEQ multiplex PCR; TCRdb's copy keeps in-frame clones and lacks some. The V and J calls and the clone size are those of that table, but D and trimming were determined from the DNA. The sample includes 84,000 or so clones, approximately 80% of them seen just once. Trimming took 4 bases from V and 4 from J, leaving 13 bases between them. This CDR3 comprises 14 residues. Germline CDR1 SGHAT, CDR2 FQDESV (reference sequence).

V and J are TRBV11-1 and TRBJ2-5; D is perhaps TRBD2 (6 bases). Sequencing input: peripheral blood. This TCR derives from a woman over 75 with acute or convalescent COVID-19. The CDR3 protein is CASSSEGIRETQYF. The CDR3 bases are TGTGCCAGCAGCTCGGAGGGGATCAGAGAGACCCAGTACTTC.